The T cell receptor (beta chain) described here comes from a study of technical replicates of blood from several donors. This CDR3 spans 16 amino acids. CDR1 is SGHTA and CDR2 is FQGNSA in the germline V gene. The ends lost 5 bases at V and 2 bases at J; junction bases unmatched: 10. TCRdb's table, derived via immunoSEQ multiplex PCR, lists solely in-frame clones and lacks some. The repertoire includes about 72,000 clones, approximately 92% of them detected once, and over 0.35% sits in the top ten. Sequencing was carried out using T cells isolated from PBMCs. The TCR sequence derives from a human donor in good health. J is TRBJ1-1 and V is TRBV7-2; 8 bases agree with TRBD1. CDR3 in DNA: TGTGCCAGCAGCCCAGGGGGCGGGAAAGGAAACACTGAAGCTTTCTTT. This encodes CASSPGGGKGNTEAFF.